This TCR beta chain stems from a study of shared clonotypes between healthy human individuals. As for the study in general: Each donor contributed plates that comprised three CD4 naive, three CD4 memory, two CD8 naive and one CD8 memory.

Germline V gene data show CDR1 as GTSNPN and CDR2 as SVGIG (reference sequence). The CDR3 loop spans 14 amino acids. Trimming took 2 bases from V and 2 from J; bases not matched to a gene: 4. Researchers ran the assay at a deep level. Data came from immunoSEQ multiplex PCR; TCRdb stores just in-frame clones and leaves some out. Here the sample spans some 580,000 clones, around 97% being singletons. Note on this clone: The antigen remains undetermined.

Study findings and constraints: In contrast to clonotypes shared by all four donors, non-shared clonotypes had lower generation probabilities. Inspection by rarefaction showed sorted-subset sequencing to be incomplete despite large depth.

The receptor's source is a woman in her 30s in good health. This chain joins TRBV30 and TRBJ2-7; 9 bases fit TRBD1. Sequenced: naive CD4+ T cells sorted from blood. Stated subset: CD45RA+ positively selected. CDR3 sequence: CAWSTTGGTYEQYF. The CDR3 DNA reads as TGTGCCTGGAGTACGACAGGGGGGACCTACGAGCAGTACTTC.